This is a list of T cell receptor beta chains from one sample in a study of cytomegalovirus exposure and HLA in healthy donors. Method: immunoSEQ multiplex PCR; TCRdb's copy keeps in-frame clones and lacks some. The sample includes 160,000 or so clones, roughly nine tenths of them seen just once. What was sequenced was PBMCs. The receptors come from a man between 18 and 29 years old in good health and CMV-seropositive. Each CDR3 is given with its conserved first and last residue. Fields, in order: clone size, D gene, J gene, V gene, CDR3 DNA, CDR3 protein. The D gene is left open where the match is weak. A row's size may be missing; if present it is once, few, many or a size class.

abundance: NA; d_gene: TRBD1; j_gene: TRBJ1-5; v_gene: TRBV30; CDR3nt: TGTGCCTGGAGACCGACAGGGGGCCGCGATCAGCCCCAGCATTTT; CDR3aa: CAWRPTGGRDQPQHF
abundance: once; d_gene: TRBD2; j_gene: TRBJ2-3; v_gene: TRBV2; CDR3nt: TGTGCCGGGGTAGCGGGAGTTCGTAGAGATACGCAGTATTTT; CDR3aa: CAGVAGVRRDTQYF
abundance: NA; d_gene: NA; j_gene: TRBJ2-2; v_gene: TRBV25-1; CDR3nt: TGTGCCATACCTTGTCACTGCAAAAAGACCGGGGAGCTGTTTTTT; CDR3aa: CAIPCHCKKTGELFF
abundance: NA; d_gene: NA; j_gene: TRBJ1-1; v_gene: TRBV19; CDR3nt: TGTGCCAGTAGTATCGGCAGGGGTCAAATGGGCACTGAAGCTTTCTTT; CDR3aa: CASSIGRGQMGTEAFF
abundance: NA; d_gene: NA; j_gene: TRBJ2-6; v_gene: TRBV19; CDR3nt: TGTGCCAGTAGTTCGGAGAGACTATACTCTGGGGCCAACGTCCTGACTTTC; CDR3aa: CASSSERLYSGANVLTF
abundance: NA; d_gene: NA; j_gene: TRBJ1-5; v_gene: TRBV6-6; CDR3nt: TGTGCCAGCAGTTACCTGGGCGGCAATCAGCCCCAGCATTTT; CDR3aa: CASSYLGGNQPQHF
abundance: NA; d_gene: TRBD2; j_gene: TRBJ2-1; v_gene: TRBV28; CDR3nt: TGTGCCGTTGGGGGGGCCTACAATGAGCAGTTCTTC; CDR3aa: CAVGGAYNEQFF
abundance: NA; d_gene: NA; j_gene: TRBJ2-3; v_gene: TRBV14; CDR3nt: TGTGCCAGCAGCCAAAGCATTGGGGAGGGCACAGATACGCAGTATTTT; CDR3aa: CASSQSIGEGTDTQYF
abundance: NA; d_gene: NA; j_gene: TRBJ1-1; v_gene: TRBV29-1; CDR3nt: TGCAGCGCCTGTCAGGGGCCGGGGACTGAAGCTTTCTTT; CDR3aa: CSACQGPGTEAFF
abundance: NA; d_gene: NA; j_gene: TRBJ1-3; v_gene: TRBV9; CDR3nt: TGTGCCAGCAGCGGCAGGGAAGCTGGAAACACCATATATTTT; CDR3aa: CASSGREAGNTIYF
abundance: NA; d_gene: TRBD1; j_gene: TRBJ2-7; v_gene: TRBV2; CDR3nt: TGTGCCAGCAGGGGGACAGGCCTACCCTACGAGCAGTACTTC; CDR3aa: CASRGTGLPYEQYF
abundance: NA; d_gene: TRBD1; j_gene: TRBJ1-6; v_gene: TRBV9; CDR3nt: TGTGCCAGCAGCGTTTTTGGGGACAGGAATTCACCCCTCCACTTT; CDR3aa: CASSVFGDRNSPLHF
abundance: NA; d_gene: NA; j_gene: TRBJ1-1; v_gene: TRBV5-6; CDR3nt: TGTGCCAGCAGCTTGGGGCAGGGTGAAGCTTTCTTT; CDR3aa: CASSLGQGEAFF
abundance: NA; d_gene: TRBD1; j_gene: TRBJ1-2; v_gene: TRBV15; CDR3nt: TGTGCCACCAGCAGAGATGGACAGGGTAACTATGGCTACACCTTC; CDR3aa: CATSRDGQGNYGYTF
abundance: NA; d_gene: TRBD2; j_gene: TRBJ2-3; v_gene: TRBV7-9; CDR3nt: TGTGCCAGCAGCTTCTCTCGGCTAGCGGGATCAGATACGCAGTATTTT; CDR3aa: CASSFSRLAGSDTQYF
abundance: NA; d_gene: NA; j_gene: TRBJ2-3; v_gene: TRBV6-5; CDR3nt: TGTGCCAGCAATCCAAGGGGGGGGCCTGATACGCAGTATTTT; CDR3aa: CASNPRGGPDTQYF
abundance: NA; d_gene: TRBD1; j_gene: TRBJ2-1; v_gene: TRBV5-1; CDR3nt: TGCGCCAGCGGAGACAGGGTCTCGGACAATGAGCAGTTCTTC; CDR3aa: CASGDRVSDNEQFF
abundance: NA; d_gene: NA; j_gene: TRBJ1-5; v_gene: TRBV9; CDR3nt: TGTGCCAGCAGTGGGGGGGATAGCAATCAGCCCCAGCATTTT; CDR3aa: CASSGGDSNQPQHF
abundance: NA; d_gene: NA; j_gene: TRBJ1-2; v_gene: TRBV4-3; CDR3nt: TGCGCCAGCAGCCCACTTCCAGGGAATGGCTACACCTTC; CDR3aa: CASSPLPGNGYTF
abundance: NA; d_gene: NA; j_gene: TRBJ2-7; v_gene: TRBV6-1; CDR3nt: TGTGCCAGTCAGGCCGGGGTATTCTACGAGCAGTACTTC; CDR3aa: CASQAGVFYEQYF
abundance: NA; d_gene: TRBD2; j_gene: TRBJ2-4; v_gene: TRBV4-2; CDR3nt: TGTGCCAGCAGCCAAGAGGATAGCGGGGGGGCGGACATTCAGTACTTC; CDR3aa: CASSQEDSGGADIQYF
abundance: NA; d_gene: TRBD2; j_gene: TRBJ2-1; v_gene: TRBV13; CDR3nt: TGTGCCAGCAGAAGCAGACTAGCGCCTGACAATGAGCAGTTCTTC; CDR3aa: CASRSRLAPDNEQFF
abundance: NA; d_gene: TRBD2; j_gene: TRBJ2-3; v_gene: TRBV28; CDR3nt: TGTGCCAGCAGTCCCCAACGACTAGCGGGTACCACAGATACGCAGTATTTT; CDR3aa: CASSPQRLAGTTDTQYF
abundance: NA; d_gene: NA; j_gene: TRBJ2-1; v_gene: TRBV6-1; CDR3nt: TGTGCCAGCAGTGAAGCGGGCAGGGGTAATGAGCAGTTCTTC; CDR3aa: CASSEAGRGNEQFF
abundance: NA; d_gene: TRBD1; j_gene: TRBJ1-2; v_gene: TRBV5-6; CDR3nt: TGTGCCAGCAGAGCCGGGACAGGCTTCTATGGCTACACCTTC; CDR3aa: CASRAGTGFYGYTF
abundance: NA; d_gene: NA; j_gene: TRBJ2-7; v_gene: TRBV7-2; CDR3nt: TGTGCCAGCACCATCCCCGGGTACGAGCAGTACTTC; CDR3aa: CASTIPGYEQYF
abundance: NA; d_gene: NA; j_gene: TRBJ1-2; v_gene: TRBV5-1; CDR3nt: TGCGCCAGCAGCCTAGGACTTTCGAGGACGGATGGCTACACCTTC; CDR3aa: CASSLGLSRTDGYTF
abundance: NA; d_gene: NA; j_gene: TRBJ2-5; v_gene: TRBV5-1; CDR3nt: TGCGCCAGCAGCTTGGAGCTCAACCAAGAGACCCAGTACTTC; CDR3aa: CASSLELNQETQYF
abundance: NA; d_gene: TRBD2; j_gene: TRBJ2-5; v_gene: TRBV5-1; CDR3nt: TGCGCCACCACTAGCGGGGGATCTCAAGAGACCCAGTACTTC; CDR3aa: CATTSGGSQETQYF
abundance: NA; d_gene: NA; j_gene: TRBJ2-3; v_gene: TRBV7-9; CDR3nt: TGTGCCAGCAGGTCTCTTGCCCGGGATACGCAGTATTTT; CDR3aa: CASRSLARDTQYF